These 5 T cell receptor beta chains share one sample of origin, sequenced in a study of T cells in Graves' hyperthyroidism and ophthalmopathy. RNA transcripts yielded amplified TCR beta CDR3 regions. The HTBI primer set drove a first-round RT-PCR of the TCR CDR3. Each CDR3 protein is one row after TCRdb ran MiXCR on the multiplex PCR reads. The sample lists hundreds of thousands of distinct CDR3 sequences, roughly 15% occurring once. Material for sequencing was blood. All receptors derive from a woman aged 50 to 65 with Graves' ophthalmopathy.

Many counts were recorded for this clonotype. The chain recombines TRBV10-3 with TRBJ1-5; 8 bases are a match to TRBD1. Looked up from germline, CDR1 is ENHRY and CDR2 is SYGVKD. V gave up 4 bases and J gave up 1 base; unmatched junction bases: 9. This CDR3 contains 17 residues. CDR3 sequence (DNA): TGTGCCATCAGTGGGGCCTACAGGGGGGACAGCAATCAGCCCCAGCATTTT. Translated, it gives CAISGAYRGDSNQPQHF.

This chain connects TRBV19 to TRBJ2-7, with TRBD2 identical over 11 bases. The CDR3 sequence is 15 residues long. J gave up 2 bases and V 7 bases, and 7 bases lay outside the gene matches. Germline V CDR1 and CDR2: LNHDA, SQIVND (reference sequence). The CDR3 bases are TGTGCCAGTAAAATTACTAGCGGGGGCCCCTACGAGCAGTACTTC. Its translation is CASKITSGGPYEQYF. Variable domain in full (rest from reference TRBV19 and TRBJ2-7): DGGITQSPKYLFRKEGQNVTLSCEQNLNHDAMYWYRQDPGQGLRLIYYSQIVNDFQKGDIAEGYSVSREKKESFPLTVTSAQKNPTAFYLCASKITSGGPYEQYFGPGTRLTVT.

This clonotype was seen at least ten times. Here the CDR3 reads CSAIVVEDTQYF. The DNA for the CDR3 is TGCAGTGCTATAGTGGTGGAAGATACGCAGTATTTT. The rearrangement links TRBV20-1 to TRBJ2-3; unclear D gene. CDR1 DFQATT and CDR2 SNEGSKA come from the germline V gene (reference sequence). V was pared by 4 bases and J by 5 bases, with 10 bases between. CDR3 length: 12 amino acids.

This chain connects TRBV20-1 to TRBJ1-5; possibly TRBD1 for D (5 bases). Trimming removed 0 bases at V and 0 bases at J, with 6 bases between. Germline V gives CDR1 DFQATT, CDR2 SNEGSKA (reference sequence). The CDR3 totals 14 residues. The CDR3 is CSAREDSSNQPQHF. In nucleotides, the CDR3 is TGCAGTGCTAGAGAAGACAGTAGCAATCAGCCCCAGCATTTT.

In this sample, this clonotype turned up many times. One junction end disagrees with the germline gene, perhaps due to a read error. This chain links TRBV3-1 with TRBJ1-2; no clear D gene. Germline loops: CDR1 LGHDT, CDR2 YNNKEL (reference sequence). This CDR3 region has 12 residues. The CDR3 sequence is CASSQGTAVWSF. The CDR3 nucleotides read TGTGCCAGCAGCCAAGGGACTGCCGTATGGTCCTTC.